These 14 T cell receptor beta chains were all obtained from the same sample, sequenced in a study of lymphopenia after photon versus proton radiotherapy. Data came from immunoSEQ multiplex PCR; TCRdb stores just in-frame clones and leaves some out. This sample has about 49,000 clones; 83% occur once, and the top ten carry just under 30%. This material consisted of peripheral blood, taken from a patient treated with photon-based radiotherapy. These receptors originate from a man aged 50-60 years with gastric cancer.

The chain employs TRBV11-3 and TRBJ2-3; D is possibly TRBD1 (6 bases). Germline V gives CDR1 SGHNT, CDR2 YENEEA. CDR3 size: 14 residues. V dropped 3 bases and J dropped 6 bases, with 13 bases sitting between them. CDR3 sequence reads: CASSLGAMKDTQYF. The CDR3 nucleotides read TGTGCCAGCAGCTTGGGGGCCATGAAGGATACGCAGTATTTT.

In regard to this clone: The germline gene is not matched at one end of the junction; a read error may be the cause. The chain couples TRBV29-1 to TRBJ2-7; 7 bases line up with TRBD2. CDR1 and CDR2 (germline): SQVTM, ANQGSEA. The CDR3 spans 15 residues. In DNA, the CDR3 is TGCAGCGCTGAAGATGCCCAGCGGGACCCCTACGAGCAGTACTTC. Translation gives CSAEDAQRDPYEQYF.

This chain uses TRBV9 with TRBJ2-7; TRBD1 aligns across 7 bases. After removal of 4 bases from V and 2 bases from J, the junction contained 3 bases not matched to a gene. Per the germline V gene, CDR1 is SGDLS and CDR2 is YYNGEE. The CDR3 has 13 amino acids. CDR3 amino acids: CASSSQGAYEQYF. The CDR3 nucleotides read TGTGCCAGCAGCTCGCAGGGGGCCTACGAGCAGTACTTC. The entire variable domain, with the rest obtained from reference TRBV9 and TRBJ2-7, is as follows: DSGVTQTPKHLITATGQRVTLRCSPRSGDLSVYWYQQSLDQGLQFLIQYYNGEERAKGNILERFSAQQFPDLHSELNLSSLELGDSALYFCASSSQGAYEQYFGPGTRLTVT.

This chain uses TRBV7-9 with TRBJ2-2; possible D gene TRBD1, 6 bases. The germline gives CDR1 SEHNR, CDR2 FQNEAQ (reference sequence). The CDR3 spans 17 residues. Trimming stripped 3 bases from V and 2 bases from J, with 16 bases between. CDR3 in DNA: TGTGCCAGCAGCTTCCCACAGCGAGGGGGAAACACCGGGGAGCTGTTTTTT. It translates to CASSFPQRGGNTGELFF.

V and J are TRBV29-1 and TRBJ2-7, with D possibly TRBD1 on 7 matching bases. The V and J ends lost 5 bases and 6 bases respectively, with 14 bases between them. The CDR3 covers 12 residues. CDR1 and CDR2 (germline): SQVTM, ANQGSEA. The CDR3, as DNA: TGCAGCGTTCAGGGGGGAGCGGTCGAGCAGTACTTC. It specifies CSVQGGAVEQYF.

This clone came up a few times. The chain joins TRBV7-9 to TRBJ1-2; unclear D gene. Germline assignment: CDR1 SEHNR and CDR2 FQNEAQ (reference sequence). The ends were cut back, 1 base at V and 8 bases at J, with 8 bases in the middle. This CDR3 region has 12 residues. The CDR3 DNA reads TGTGCCAGCAGCTTAGGAGGGAACGGCTACACCTTC. It encodes CASSLGGNGYTF.

This chain links TRBV5-1 with TRBJ2-6; no reliable D call. V lost 1 base, J lost 0 bases, and 5 bases lay in between. The CDR3 runs to 15 residues. Germline V lookup: CDR1 SGHRS, CDR2 YFSETQ. CDR3 sequence: CASSLKSSGANVLTF. CDR3 sequence (DNA): TGCGCCAGCAGCTTGAAGAGCTCTGGGGCCAACGTCCTGACTTTC.

This clone was observed once. The chain links TRBV28 to TRBJ2-7; 8 bases are a match to TRBD1. The V gene's germline CDR1 is MDHEN and CDR2 SYDVKM. The V and J ends lost 7 bases and 2 bases, in that order; junction bases with no gene match: 13. CDR3 size: 16 residues. The CDR3 sequence is CASIPPHSTGAYEQYF. The CDR3 DNA is TGTGCCAGCATTCCTCCCCACTCGACAGGGGCCTACGAGCAGTACTTC.

The rearrangement uses TRBV29-1 and TRBJ2-3; D is perhaps TRBD2 (5 bases). The CDR3 has 14 amino acids. V lost 3 bases and J 3 bases, leaving 13 bases between the germline ends. Per germline, CDR1 SQVTM and CDR2 ANQGSEA. The CDR3 nucleotides read TGCAGCGTTGAGGAACGGGATGGGACAGATACGCAGTATTTT. This sequence encodes CSVEERDGTDTQYF.

The rearrangement uses TRBV23-1 and TRBJ1-5, with D perhaps matching TRBD1 (6 bases). TRBV23-1 is flagged as an ORF with uncertain function. The CDR3 extends over 13 amino acids. Deletions cut 9 bases from V and 4 bases from J, with 13 bases between. The CDR3 DNA sequence: TGCGCCAGTTCGGACAGAACAAATCAGCCCCAGCATTTT. This sequence encodes CASSDRTNQPQHF.

This chain uses TRBV6-5 with TRBJ1-5; unclear D gene. Germline CDR1 reads MNHEY; CDR2 reads SVGAGI. V lost 6 bases, J lost 2 bases, and 14 bases lay in between. The CDR3 contains 15 residues. This CDR3 reads CASRPSPTGNQPQHF. For the CDR3, the DNA is TGTGCCAGCAGACCGTCGCCCACGGGCAATCAGCCCCAGCATTTT.

The rearrangement links TRBV6-1 to TRBJ2-3; D perhaps matches TRBD2 (5 bases). V lost 8 bases, J lost 5 bases, and 14 bases lay in between. The CDR3 is 13 residues long. Germline V gene data show CDR1 as MNHNS and CDR2 as SASEGT. CDR3 loop: CASGRGLEDTQYF. CDR3 in DNA: TGTGCCAGCGGGAGAGGGTTGGAAGATACGCAGTATTTT.

This clone is categorized as medium-sized (0.01 to 0.1%). This CDR3 reads CASSSRTANTEAFF. In nucleotides, the CDR3 is TGCGCCAGCAGCTCTCGGACGGCTAACACTGAAGCTTTCTTT. This sequence joins TRBV5-1 and TRBJ1-1; D not certain. Germline V gene data show CDR1 as SGHRS and CDR2 as YFSETQ. V shed 3 bases and J shed 2 bases, with 11 bases lying between them. The CDR3 consists of 14 residues.

The chain is built from TRBV25-1 and TRBJ2-2; 7 bases fit TRBD2. The CDR3 has 16 amino acids. The V segment lost 4 bases and the J segment 6 bases; nucleotides outside the gene matches: 11. CDR1 MGHDK and CDR2 SYGVNS come from the germline V gene. In DNA, the CDR3 is TGTGCCAGCAGTGGGTTAGATACTAGCGTCTCCGGGGAGCTGTTTTTT. Translated, it gives CASSGLDTSVSGELFF.